A selection of T cell receptor beta chains follows, all from one sample in a study of cytomegalovirus exposure and HLA in healthy donors. The assay was immunoSEQ multiplex PCR, and TCRdb's table has in-frame clones only and misses some. This table has roughly 120,000 clones, around 80% appearing once. The sample consisted of PBMCs. The origin of the receptors is a man aged 50-60 years in good health and CMV-seronegative. The CDR3 runs from the conserved cysteine through the conserved F or W. Fields, in order: J gene, clone size, V gene, D gene, CDR3 DNA, CDR3 protein. D genes are given only for firm matches. Size values are once, few and many counts, or a class for expanded clones, and some rows have none.

>TRBJ1-1|.|TRBV11-2|.
TGTGCCAGCAGCCTCCGCTCAGGGAGGGTGACTGAAGCTTTCTTT
CASSLRSGRVTEAFF
>TRBJ2-7|.|TRBV11-2|TRBD1
TGTGCCAGCAGCTTAGGGGGACAGGGGGCCAAGTACGAGCAGTACTTC
CASSLGGQGAKYEQYF
>TRBJ1-5|.|TRBV19|.
TGTGCCAGTAGTATCCGTCAGGGGAACCAGCCCCAGCATTTT
CASSIRQGNQPQHF
>TRBJ1-2|few|TRBV5-6|.
TGTGCCAGCAGCACTGCAAATTTCTATGGCTACACCTTC
CASSTANFYGYTF
>TRBJ1-2|.|TRBV6-5|.
TGTGCCGCCTCCGACATTCCTAACTATGGCTACACCTTC
CAASDIPNYGYTF
>TRBJ1-6|.|TRBV5-5|TRBD1
TGTGCCAGCAGCGGGGACAGGGTTAATTCACCCCTCCACTTT
CASSGDRVNSPLHF
>TRBJ1-2|.|TRBV5-8|.
TGTGCCAGCAGCCAAAGACAGGCGGGCTACGATGGCTACACCTTC
CASSQRQAGYDGYTF
>TRBJ1-2|.|TRBV9|TRBD1
TGTGCCAGCAGCGTAGAACAGGGGAGAAACTATGGCTACACCTTC
CASSVEQGRNYGYTF
>TRBJ1-4|.|TRBV6-1|TRBD1
TGTGCCAGCAATGTGAGGGGGCTGGATGAAAAACTGTTTTTT
CASNVRGLDEKLFF
>TRBJ2-1|.|TRBV4-2|TRBD2
TGTGCCAGCAGCCAAGGGACTAGCGGGGTCTCCTACAATGAGCAGTTCTTC
CASSQGTSGVSYNEQFF
>TRBJ2-3|.|TRBV7-3|TRBD1
TGTGCCAGCAGTAAAAGACAGGGGGCCCCAGATACGCAGTATTTT
CASSKRQGAPDTQYF
>TRBJ1-2|.|TRBV9|TRBD1
TGTGCCAGCAGCGTAGGGGGGACAGGGTACACTAAGGGTGGCTACACCTTC
CASSVGGTGYTKGGYTF
>TRBJ2-2|.|TRBV5-1|.
TGCGCCAGCAGCCCGATATCGAGCCCGCGGGGGCAGACCGGGGAGCTGTTTTTT
CASSPISSPRGQTGELFF
>TRBJ1-1|.|TRBV5-1|TRBD1
TGCGCCAGCAGCTTGGGGGACAGGGGGGTCACTGAAGCTTTCTTT
CASSLGDRGVTEAFF
>TRBJ2-4|few|TRBV2|.
TGTGCCAGCAGGGGCTGGGCCAAAAACATTCAGTACTTC
CASRGWAKNIQYF
>TRBJ2-7|.|TRBV7-2|.
TGTGCCAGCAGCTTGCTAGCGAGTTCCTACGAGCAGTACTTC
CASSLLASSYEQYF
>TRBJ1-1|.|TRBV6-4|TRBD1
TGTGCCAGCAGTGATTTACCGGGACAGGCCAACACTGAAGCTTTCTTT
CASSDLPGQANTEAFF